These T cell receptor beta chains were read from a single sample in a study of T cell responses to AZD1222 COVID-19 vaccine. Produced via immunoSEQ multiplex PCR; TCRdb's table is partial and in-frame only. In the table there are tens of thousands of clones, about 86% of which are singletons. The sample in question was peripheral blood, obtained on day 0 of AZD1222 vaccination. The receptor source for this set is an adult in good health. CDR3s include the opening cysteine and the closing phenylalanine or tryptophan.

V: TRBV18
CDR3: CASSPGPGTAIFTDTQYF

V: TRBV27
CDR3: CASSYRDRYEQYF

V: TRBV28
CDR3: CASSNDGSRNTGELFF

V: TRBV10-3
CDR3: CAISESGWGKNSPLHF

V: TRBV4-3
CDR3: CASSQTASIRYEQYF

V: TRBV20-1
CDR3: CSASPQGVYGYTF

V: TRBV28
CDR3: CASSLPTLGGLGYEQYF

V: TRBV21-1
CDR3: CASSKVSGGMGNQPQHF

V: TRBV7-3
CDR3: CASSRSGLAGAGELFF

V: TRBV11-2
CDR3: CASSLDLGIHGYTF

V: TRBV6-5
CDR3: CASTSPGLAYEQYF

V: TRBV28
CDR3: CASSTSGTGRFDEQYF

V: TRBV19
CDR3: CASSAPTGGNSPLHF

V: TRBV7-3
CDR3: CASRLPPYNEQFF

V: TRBV6-5
CDR3: CASSVGDRAHYGYTF

V: TRBV28
CDR3: CASSLKREGPFF

V: TRBV4-2
CDR3: CASSQGAGASYEQYF

V: TRBV28
CDR3: CASSSQTEGYYEQYF

V: TRBV6-6
CDR3: CATSNLISRDQETQYF

V: TRBV11-2
CDR3: CASSLGRDNSPLHF

V: TRBV28
CDR3: CASSGGNQPQHF

V: TRBV5-4
CDR3: CASSLVAEQETQYF

V: TRBV6-1
CDR3: CASSEALGRDYRTEAFF

V: TRBV7-9
CDR3: CASSFEVATGELFF

V: TRBV28
CDR3: CASSLSPTGGVTEAFF

V: TRBV29-1
CDR3: CSVEGGTGWPGNTIYF

V: TRBV2
CDR3: CASSGDRDEQYF

V: TRBV29-1
CDR3: CSVGVSQETQYF

V: TRBV7-3
CDR3: CASSLSAATYNEQFF

V: TRBV27
CDR3: CASSFVGGSDGYTF

V: TRBV7-9
CDR3: CASSRTEGEAFF

V: TRBV6-2/TRBV6-3
CDR3: CASSYSTGQNNEQFF

V: TRBV5-1
CDR3: CASSLVETGANVLTF

V: TRBV19
CDR3: CASSTGQGVLNNEQFF

V: TRBV11-1
CDR3: CASSLNPGPYNEQFF

V: TRBV5-5
CDR3: CASSLGQGPGELFF

V: TRBV5-4
CDR3: CASSWGPAGDYEQYF

V: TRBV3-1/TRBV3-2
CDR3: CASSPGTDKAFF

V: TRBV28
CDR3: CASSLGTSGRVGQFF

V: TRBV6-5
CDR3: CASSYQEPDNSPLHF

V: TRBV11-2
CDR3: CASSLDSGWWQPQHF

V: TRBV12-3/TRBV12-4
CDR3: CASSLRVNQPQHF

V: TRBV9
CDR3: CASSSRQEYTGELFF

V: TRBV4-3
CDR3: CASSQVRGRGQPQHF

V: TRBV27
CDR3: CASSLDRNAYEQYF

V: TRBV4-2
CDR3: CASTGQTYEQYF

V: TRBV4-1
CDR3: CASSHPKGQGSSGYTF

V: TRBV28
CDR3: CASSSNLKTGQNTGELFF

V: TRBV19
CDR3: CASSIDYSGNTIYF

V: TRBV2
CDR3: CASSVMGSGNTIYF